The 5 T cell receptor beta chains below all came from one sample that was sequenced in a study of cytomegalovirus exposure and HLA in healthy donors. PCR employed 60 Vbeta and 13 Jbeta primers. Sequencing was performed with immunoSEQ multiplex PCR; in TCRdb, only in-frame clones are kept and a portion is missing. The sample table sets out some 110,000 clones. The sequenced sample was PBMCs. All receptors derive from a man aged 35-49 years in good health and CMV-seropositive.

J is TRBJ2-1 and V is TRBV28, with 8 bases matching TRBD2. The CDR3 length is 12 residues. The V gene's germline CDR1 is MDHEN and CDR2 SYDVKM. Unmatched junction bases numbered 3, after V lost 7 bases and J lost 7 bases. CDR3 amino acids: CASKQRENEQFF. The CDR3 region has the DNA TGTGCCAGCAAACAGCGGGAGAATGAGCAGTTCTTC.

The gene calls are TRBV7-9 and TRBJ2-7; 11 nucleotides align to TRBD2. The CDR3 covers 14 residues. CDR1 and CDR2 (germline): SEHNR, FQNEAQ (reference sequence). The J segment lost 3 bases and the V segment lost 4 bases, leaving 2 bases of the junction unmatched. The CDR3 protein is CASSSTSGVYEQYF. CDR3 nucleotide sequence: TGTGCCAGCAGCTCGACTAGCGGGGTCTACGAGCAGTACTTC.

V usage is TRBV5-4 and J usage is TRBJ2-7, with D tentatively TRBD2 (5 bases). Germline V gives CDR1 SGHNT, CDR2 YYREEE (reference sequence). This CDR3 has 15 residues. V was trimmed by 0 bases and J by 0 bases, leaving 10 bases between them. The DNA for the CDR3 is TGTGCCAGCAGCTTGGCCATAGCGACCTCCTACGAGCAGTACTTC. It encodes CASSLAIATSYEQYF.

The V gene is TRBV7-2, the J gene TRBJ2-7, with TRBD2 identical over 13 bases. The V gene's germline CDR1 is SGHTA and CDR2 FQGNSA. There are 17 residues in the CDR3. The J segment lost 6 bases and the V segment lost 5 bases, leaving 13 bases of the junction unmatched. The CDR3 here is CASSGPRSGLAGLEQYF. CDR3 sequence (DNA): TGTGCCAGCAGCGGGCCCCGTTCGGGACTAGCGGGACTCGAGCAGTACTTC.

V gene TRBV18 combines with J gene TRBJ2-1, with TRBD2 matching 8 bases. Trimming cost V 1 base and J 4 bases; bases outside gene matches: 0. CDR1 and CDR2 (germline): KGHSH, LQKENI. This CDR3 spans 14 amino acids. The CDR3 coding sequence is TGTGCCAGCTCACCACTAGCGGGATACAATGAGCAGTTCTTC. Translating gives CASSPLAGYNEQFF.